Here is one T cell receptor beta chain with its context. The antigen is undetermined. Germline CDR1 is LGHNA and CDR2 is YSLEER. This CDR3 is 15 amino acids long. Losses at the gene ends were 0 bases for V and 6 bases for J; bases not matched to a gene: 5. The sample belongs to a study of shared clonotypes between healthy human individuals. About the study: The study used three CD4 naive, three CD4 memory, two CD8 naive and one CD8 memory plate per donor.

Across several immunoSEQ plates, the genomic DNA of each subset was split evenly. The table came from immunoSEQ multiplex PCR; TCRdb's copy has only in-frame clones and leaves some out. The data show 2.3 million or so clones, approximately 95% seen once. Study results and caveats: Clonotype sharing across four donors was observed for around 5% of naive CD4 clonotypes. Donor scarcity curtailed the genetic and exposure-history diversity represented herein.

The sequence derives from a man aged 18 to 30 in good health. Some clones in this sample may be carry-over from other donors' samples. The sequencing sample was made of naive CD4+ T cells from PBMCs. Subset noted: CD45RA+ positively selected. V gene TRBV4-3 combines with J gene TRBJ1-2; 9 bases match TRBD1. CDR3 loop: CASSQDYRGLNGYTF. In DNA, the CDR3 is TGCGCCAGCAGCCAAGACTACAGGGGGCTGAATGGCTACACCTTC.